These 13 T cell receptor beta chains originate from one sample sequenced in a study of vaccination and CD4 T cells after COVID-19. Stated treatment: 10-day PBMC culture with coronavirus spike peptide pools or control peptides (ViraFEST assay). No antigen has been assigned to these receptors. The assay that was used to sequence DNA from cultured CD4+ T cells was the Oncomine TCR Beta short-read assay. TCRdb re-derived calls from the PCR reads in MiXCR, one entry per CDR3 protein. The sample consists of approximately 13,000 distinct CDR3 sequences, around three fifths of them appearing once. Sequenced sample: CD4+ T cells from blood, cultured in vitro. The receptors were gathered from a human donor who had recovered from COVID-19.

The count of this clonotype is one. CDR3 region: CASSPRTTDTQYF. In DNA form, the CDR3 reads TGTGCCAGCAGCCCCCGCACCACAGATACGCAGTATTTT. This rearrangement joins TRBV7-2 to TRBJ2-3; no reliable D call. Germline assignment: CDR1 SGHTA and CDR2 FQGNSA. This CDR3 has 13 residues. V was clipped by 5 bases and J by 2 bases, with 8 bases between them.

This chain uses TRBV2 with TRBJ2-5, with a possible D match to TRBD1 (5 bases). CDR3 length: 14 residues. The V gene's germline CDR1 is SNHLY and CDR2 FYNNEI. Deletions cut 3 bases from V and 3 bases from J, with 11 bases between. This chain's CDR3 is CASSDGRDKETQYF. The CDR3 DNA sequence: TGTGCCAGCAGTGATGGCAGGGATAAAGAGACCCAGTACTTC.

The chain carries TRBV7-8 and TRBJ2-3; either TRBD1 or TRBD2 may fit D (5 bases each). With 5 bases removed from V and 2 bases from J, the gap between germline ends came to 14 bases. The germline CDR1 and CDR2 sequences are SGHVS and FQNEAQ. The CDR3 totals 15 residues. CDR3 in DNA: TGTGCCAGCAGCGGGGGTGGGCAGCTCACAGATACGCAGTATTTT. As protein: CASSGGGQLTDTQYF.

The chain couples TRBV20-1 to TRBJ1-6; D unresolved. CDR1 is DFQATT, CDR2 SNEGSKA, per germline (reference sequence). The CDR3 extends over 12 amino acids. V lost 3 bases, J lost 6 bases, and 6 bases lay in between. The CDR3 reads CSARGANSPLHF. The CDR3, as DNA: TGCAGTGCTAGGGGAGCTAATTCACCCCTCCACTTT.

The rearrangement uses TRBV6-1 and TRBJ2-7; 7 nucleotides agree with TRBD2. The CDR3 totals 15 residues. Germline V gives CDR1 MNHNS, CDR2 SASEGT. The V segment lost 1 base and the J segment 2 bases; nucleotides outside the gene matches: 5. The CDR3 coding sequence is TGTGCCAGCAGTGAAGGGCTAGCGGTGGCCTACGAGCAGTACTTC. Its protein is CASSEGLAVAYEQYF.

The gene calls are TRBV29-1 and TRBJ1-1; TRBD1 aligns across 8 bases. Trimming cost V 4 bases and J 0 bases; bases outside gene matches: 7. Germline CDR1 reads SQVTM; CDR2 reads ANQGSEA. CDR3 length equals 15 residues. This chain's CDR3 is CSVGIPDRVNTEAFF. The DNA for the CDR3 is TGCAGCGTTGGGATACCGGACAGGGTGAACACTGAAGCTTTCTTT.

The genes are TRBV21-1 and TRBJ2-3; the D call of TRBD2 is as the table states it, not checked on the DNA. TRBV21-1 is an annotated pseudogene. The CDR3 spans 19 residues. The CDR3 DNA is TGTGCCAGCAGCGATAAGATAACCGGGACTAGCGTGAATCTAGATACGCAGTATTTT. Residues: CASSDKITGTSVNLDTQYF.

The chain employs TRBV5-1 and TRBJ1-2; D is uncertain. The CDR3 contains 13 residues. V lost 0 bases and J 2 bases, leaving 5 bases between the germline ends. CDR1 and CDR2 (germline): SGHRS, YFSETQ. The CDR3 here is CASSLERNYGYTF. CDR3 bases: TGCGCCAGCAGCTTGGAACGGAACTATGGCTACACCTTC. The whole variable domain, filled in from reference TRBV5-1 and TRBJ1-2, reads KAGVTQTPRYLIKTRGQQVTLSCSPISGHRSVSWYQQTPGQGLQFLFEYFSETQRNKGNFPGRFSGRQFSNSRSEMNVSTLELGDSALYLCASSLERNYGYTFGSGTRLTVV.

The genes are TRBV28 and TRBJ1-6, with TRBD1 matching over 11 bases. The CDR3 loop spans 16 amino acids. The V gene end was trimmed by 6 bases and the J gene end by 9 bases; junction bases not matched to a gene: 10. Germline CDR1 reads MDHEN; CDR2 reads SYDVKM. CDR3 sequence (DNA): TGTGCCAGCAGCCTCCCCCGGACAGGGGGCGGTTCACCCCTCCACTTT. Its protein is CASSLPRTGGGSPLHF.

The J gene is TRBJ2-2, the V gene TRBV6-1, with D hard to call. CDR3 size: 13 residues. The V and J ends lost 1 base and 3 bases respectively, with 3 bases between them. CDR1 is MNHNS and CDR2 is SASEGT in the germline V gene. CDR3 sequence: CASSEGDTGELFF. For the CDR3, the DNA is TGTGCCAGCAGTGAAGGTGACACCGGGGAGCTGTTTTTT.

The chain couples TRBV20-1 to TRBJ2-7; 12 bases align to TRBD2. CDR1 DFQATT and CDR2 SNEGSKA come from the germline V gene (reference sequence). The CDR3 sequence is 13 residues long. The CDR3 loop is CSVGTSGSHEQYF. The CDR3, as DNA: TGCAGCGTCGGGACTAGCGGGTCCCACGAGCAGTACTTC.

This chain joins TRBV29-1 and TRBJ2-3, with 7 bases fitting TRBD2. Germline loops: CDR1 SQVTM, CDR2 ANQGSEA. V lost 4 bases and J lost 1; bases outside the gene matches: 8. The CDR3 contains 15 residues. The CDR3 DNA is TGCAGCGTTGGAAGCGCGGGAGAAGGCACAGATACGCAGTATTTT. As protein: CSVGSAGEGTDTQYF.

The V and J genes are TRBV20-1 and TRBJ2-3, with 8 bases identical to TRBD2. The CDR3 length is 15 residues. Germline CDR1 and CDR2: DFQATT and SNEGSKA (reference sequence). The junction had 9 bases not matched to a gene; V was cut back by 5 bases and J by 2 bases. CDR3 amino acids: CSAETGTRHTDTQYF. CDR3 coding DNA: TGCAGTGCTGAGACCGGGACTAGACACACAGATACGCAGTATTTT.